Shown below are 7 T cell receptor beta chains from a single sample sequenced in a study of T-cell memory formation after mild COVID-19. TCRdb used MiXCR to reprocess the 5' RACE reads, holding one entry per CDR3 protein. The sample has around 300,000 distinct CDR3 sequences, roughly 18% seen once. What was sequenced was PBMCs or a T cell subset sorted from them (not recorded which). These receptors came from a man aged 18 to 29 who had mild COVID-19 (a few samples of this study predate the infection). Cell type and time point are not known.

A few counts support this clonotype. The chain carries TRBV9 and TRBJ1-1; D uncertain. Between the trimmed V and J ends, which lost 2 bases and 5 bases, there was a span of 10 bases. Germline CDR1 and CDR2: SGDLS and YYNGEE. The CDR3 has 13 residues. The CDR3 nucleotides read TGTGCCAGCAGCGTTGGTGGGCGGACTGAAGCTTTCTTT. Translated, it gives CASSVGGRTEAFF.

This clonotype showed up just a few times. J is TRBJ1-2 and V is TRBV6-5; 8 positions agree with TRBD1. Germline values: CDR1 MNHEY, CDR2 SVGAGI. CDR3 length equals 13 residues. Trimming took 5 bases from V and 6 from J; bases not matched to a gene: 5. DNA for the CDR3: TGTGCCAGCAGTACACAGGGGGTGAATGGCTACACCTTC. This codes for CASSTQGVNGYTF.

This clonotype was detected a few times. This rearrangement joins TRBV20-1 to TRBJ2-1; maybe TRBD1 (6 bases). Between the trimmed V and J ends, which lost 0 bases and 6 bases, there was a span of 21 bases. This CDR3 contains 17 residues. The V gene's germline CDR1 is DFQATT and CDR2 SNEGSKA (reference sequence). DNA for the CDR3: TGCAGTGCTAGAGATCCGACGGCAGGGGCGTGGGCCAATGAGCAGTTCTTC. Translated, it gives CSARDPTAGAWANEQFF.

V is TRBV28 and J is TRBJ1-5; 10 nucleotides match TRBD1. The length of the CDR3 is 17 residues. Germline loops: CDR1 MDHEN, CDR2 SYDVKM. After removal of 2 bases from V and 6 bases from J, the junction contained 10 bases not matched to a gene. The CDR3 reads CASSLPRGTGAGQPQHF. CDR3 coding DNA: TGTGCCAGCAGTTTACCAAGGGGGACAGGGGCGGGTCAGCCCCAGCATTTT.

Many counts were recorded for this clonotype. The chain joins TRBV10-3 to TRBJ2-2; either TRBD1 or TRBD2 may fit D (5 bases each). The CDR3 has 14 amino acids. Germline lookup yields CDR1 ENHRY and CDR2 SYGVKD. V lost 11 bases, J lost 0 bases, and 13 bases lay in between. CDR3 DNA sequence: TGTGCCGTAAACCGGGACGCGAACACCGGGGAGCTGTTTTTT. Encoded protein: CAVNRDANTGELFF.

There are many counts of this clonotype. J is TRBJ2-1 and V is TRBV4-2; D not certain. Deletions cut 0 bases from V and 8 bases from J, with 8 bases between. Germline CDR1 and CDR2: LGHNA and YNFKEQ. This CDR3 is built from 13 residues. The CDR3 loop reads CASSQEVWDEQFF. The DNA for the CDR3 is TGTGCCAGCAGCCAAGAGGTCTGGGATGAGCAGTTCTTC.

The chain joins TRBV6-5 to TRBJ2-1, with 11 bases fitting TRBD1. The V and J ends lost 5 bases and 9 bases, in that order; junction bases with no gene match: 6. The CDR3 contains 14 residues. Germline-derived CDR1 and CDR2 are MNHEY and SVGAGI. In DNA form, the CDR3 reads TGTGCCAGCAGTACCGGGACAGGGGGTGGTGAGCAGTTCTTC. Protein product: CASSTGTGGGEQFF.